The rows below give T cell receptor beta chains drawn from one sample of a study of blood T cell repertoires in COVID-19. Sequencing used immunoSEQ multiplex PCR; TCRdb keeps in-frame clones, though not all of them. The data contain about 55,000 clones, around 80% of them seen just once; the ten biggest clones take up approximately 6%. Sequencing was carried out using peripheral blood. The receptor set was obtained from a human donor in a cohort sampled during active or convalescent COVID-19. CDR3s include the opening cysteine and the closing phenylalanine or tryptophan. A D gene is named only where the DNA matches it firmly. For some rows the clone size is stated as once, few or many, or as a class when expanded; others skip it.

>.|TRBJ2-5|TRBD1|15|TRBV18
CASSPITGEGETQYF
TGTGCCAGCTCACCTATTACAGGGGAAGGGGAGACCCAGTACTTC
>.|TRBJ2-7|.|11|TRBV20-1
CSASGVGEQYF
TGCAGTGCTAGCGGGGTCGGGGAGCAGTACTTC
>.|TRBJ2-6|.|16|TRBV27
CASSLWSRPGANVLTF
TGTGCCAGCAGTTTATGGAGCAGACCTGGGGCCAACGTCCTGACTTTC
>.|TRBJ2-2|TRBD2|16|TRBV6-2/TRBV6-3
CASSPRTSGGTGELFF
TGTGCCAGCAGCCCTAGGACTAGCGGGGGCACCGGGGAGCTGTTTTTT
>.|TRBJ1-3|.|15|TRBV9
CASSVDQGSGNTIYF
TGTGCCAGCAGCGTAGATCAGGGATCTGGAAACACCATATATTTT
>.|TRBJ1-3|.|15|TRBV15
CATSRDTGRGNTIYF
TGTGCCACCAGCAGAGATACAGGCAGAGGAAACACCATATATTTT
>.|TRBJ2-7|TRBD2|16|TRBV9
CASSSPTSGVTYEQYF
TGTGCCAGCAGCTCCCCGACTAGCGGGGTAACCTACGAGCAGTACTTC
>.|TRBJ2-7|TRBD2|16|TRBV5-5
CASSLELAGGSYEQYF
TGTGCCAGCAGCTTGGAGCTAGCGGGGGGATCATACGAGCAGTACTTC
>once|TRBJ1-6|TRBD1|15|TRBV19
CASSAGTGGQSPLHF
TGTGCCAGTAGTGCCGGGACAGGGGGTCAATCACCCCTCCACTTT
>.|TRBJ1-2|TRBD1|17|TRBV11-3
CASSHSQQGVRNYGYTF
TGTGCCAGCAGCCATAGCCAACAGGGGGTTCGGAACTATGGCTACACCTTC
>once|TRBJ2-7|.|13|TRBV12-3/TRBV12-4
CASSLRDSYEQYF
TGTGCCAGCAGTTTACGGGACTCCTACGAGCAGTACTTC
>once|TRBJ1-5|.|15|TRBV30
CAWSVDRRRGQPQHF
TGTGCCTGGAGTGTAGACAGGCGACGAGGGCAGCCCCAGCATTTT
>.|TRBJ1-1|.|14|TRBV10-3
CAISDGVWVTEAFF
TGTGCCATCAGTGACGGGGTTTGGGTCACTGAAGCTTTCTTT
>few|TRBJ1-2|.|13|TRBV30
CAWSTGVGYGYTF
TGTGCCTGGAGTACGGGGGTGGGCTATGGCTACACCTTC
>.|TRBJ2-7|.|15|TRBV27
CASSLRGGYSYEQYF
TGTGCCAGCAGTTTACGTGGGGGGTACTCCTACGAGCAGTACTTC
>.|TRBJ1-1|TRBD1|12|TRBV6-6
CAARDRGPEAFF
TGTGCCGCCCGGGACAGGGGGCCTGAAGCTTTCTTT
>.|TRBJ1-5|.|13|TRBV3-1/TRBV3-2
CASSHHRVQPQHF
TGTGCCAGCAGCCACCACAGGGTTCAGCCCCAGCATTTT
>.|TRBJ2-2|TRBD2|15|TRBV11-2
CASSSGLAVAGELFF
TGTGCCAGCAGCTCCGGACTAGCGGTCGCCGGGGAGCTGTTTTTT
>.|TRBJ1-1|.|14|TRBV5-6
CASSLGQVNTEAFF
TGTGCCAGCAGCTTGGGGCAGGTGAACACTGAAGCTTTCTTT
>.|TRBJ1-2|.|16|TRBV19
CASSMDDRRTIYGYTF
TGTGCCAGTAGTATGGATGACAGGAGAACTATCTATGGCTACACCTTC
>few|TRBJ1-4|.|14|TRBV2
CASSEAIRGEKLFF
TGTGCCAGCAGTGAAGCGATTCGCGGGGAAAAACTGTTTTTT
>once|TRBJ2-7|TRBD1|15|TRBV11-2
CASSSGTGASYEQYF
TGTGCCAGCAGCTCCGGGACAGGGGCCTCCTACGAGCAGTACTTC